These 27 T cell receptor beta chains share one sample of origin, sequenced in a study of blood T cell repertoires in COVID-19. Assay: immunoSEQ multiplex PCR; the TCRdb copy retains only in-frame clones and omits some. Of a few hundred thousand clones listed, roughly 85% are singletons. The sample taken for sequencing was peripheral blood. The source of these receptors is a woman younger than 30 with acute or convalescent COVID-19.

This clone was observed once. The chain carries TRBV18 and TRBJ1-1; D gene uncertain. Germline CDR1 reads KGHSH; CDR2 reads LQKENI. The CDR3 runs 12 residues. V lost 6 bases and J 1 base, leaving 6 bases between the germline ends. The CDR3 reads CASSAGNTEAFF. CDR3 sequence (DNA): TGTGCCAGCTCCGCGGGGAACACTGAAGCTTTCTTT.

The CDR3 loop reads CASSQDPGDGYTF. CDR3 DNA: TGCGCCAGCAGCCAAGATCCAGGGGATGGCTACACCTTC. This chain uses TRBV4-3 with TRBJ1-2, with D tentatively TRBD1 (6 bases). Germline V gene data show CDR1 as LGHNA and CDR2 as YSLEER. The CDR3 consists of 13 residues. Trimming removed 0 bases from V and 6 bases from J, with 8 bases in between.

V gene TRBV28 combines with J gene TRBJ2-4, with 8 bases identical to TRBD1. The CDR3 extends over 18 amino acids. The J segment lost 0 bases and the V segment lost 3 bases, leaving 10 bases of the junction unmatched. Germline-derived CDR1 and CDR2 are MDHEN and SYDVKM. The CDR3 nucleotides are TGTGCCAGCAGTTTCCGCAGGGGGCTGAGTCTAGCCAAAAACATTCAGTACTTC. This encodes CASSFRRGLSLAKNIQYF.

A few counts support this clone. V and J are TRBV18 and TRBJ1-2; TRBD1 matches at 12 bases. Trimming took 1 base from V and 3 from J; bases not matched to a gene: 3. Germline CDR1 reads KGHSH; CDR2 reads LQKENI. The CDR3 sequence is 16 residues long. The CDR3 nucleotides are TGTGCCAGCTCACCACTCGGGACAGGGGGCTACTATGGCTACACCTTC. Amino acids: CASSPLGTGGYYGYTF.

This chain connects TRBV6-5 to TRBJ2-7; 7 nucleotides line up with TRBD1. V lost 5 bases to trimming and J lost 6 bases; unmatched junction nucleotides: 10. Germline V gives CDR1 MNHEY, CDR2 SVGAGI. The CDR3 has 14 amino acids. The CDR3 loop reads CASSPDRVWSEQYF. The CDR3 bases are TGTGCCAGCAGTCCCGACAGGGTTTGGAGCGAGCAGTACTTC.

This clone was recorded a few times. The rearrangement uses TRBV5-1 and TRBJ2-5, with 11 bases matching TRBD1. V trimming: 4 bases; J trimming: 1 base; junction bases outside the gene matches: 6. There are 16 residues in the CDR3. CDR1 is SGHRS, CDR2 YFSETQ, per germline. CDR3 coding DNA: TGCGCCAGCAGCAGAACCGGGACAGGGGGCCAAGAGACCCAGTACTTC. Protein product: CASSRTGTGGQETQYF.

The chain joins TRBV6-2 or TRBV6-3 to TRBJ2-7, with D maybe TRBD1 (5 bases). The V gene lost 6 bases and the J gene lost 3 bases, with 18 bases spanning the gap. The CDR3 sequence is 15 residues long. CDR1 and CDR2 (germline): MNHEY, SVGEGT. CDR3 sequence reads: CASRPRGQGFYEQYF. CDR3 nucleotide sequence: TGTGCCAGCAGGCCTAGGGGCCAGGGATTCTACGAGCAGTACTTC.

The chain joins TRBV4-3 to TRBJ2-3, with 8 positions matching TRBD2. The CDR3 loop spans 16 amino acids. V dropped 0 bases and J dropped 2; count of bases not matched to a gene: 4. Germline assignment: CDR1 LGHNA and CDR2 YSLEER. In DNA form, the CDR3 reads TGCGCCAGCAGCCAAGAAGTAGCGGGATCCACAGATACGCAGTATTTT. Protein product: CASSQEVAGSTDTQYF.

The chain employs TRBV7-8 and TRBJ2-5; TRBD2 matches 12 bases. The germline CDR1 and CDR2 sequences are SGHVS and FQNEAQ. This CDR3 has 17 residues. V gave up 2 bases and J gave up 5 bases; unmatched junction bases: 9. The CDR3 region has the DNA TGTGCCAGCAGCTTATTCGACCGGCTAGCGGGAGGGGAGACCCAGTACTTC. Its translation is CASSLFDRLAGGETQYF.

This clone was found a few times. The rearrangement links TRBV4-1 to TRBJ2-3; 13 bases agree with TRBD2. The V segment lost 3 bases and the J segment 4 bases; nucleotides outside the gene matches: 10. This CDR3 spans 18 amino acids. Germline CDR1 reads MGHRA; CDR2 reads YSYEKL. The CDR3 is CASSQGLAGMSFPDTQYF. For the CDR3, the DNA is TGCGCCAGCAGCCAGGGACTAGCGGGGATGAGTTTCCCAGATACGCAGTATTTT.

This clone was detected only a few times. The chain couples TRBV15 to TRBJ1-5; 9 nucleotides align to TRBD1. The CDR3 has 14 amino acids. Trimming cost V 4 bases and J 6 bases; bases outside gene matches: 4. Germline CDR1 and CDR2: LNHNV and YYDKDF (reference sequence). The CDR3 DNA reads as TGTGCCACCAGCACGGGACAGGGTCGTCAGCCCCAGCATTTT. Its translation is CATSTGQGRQPQHF.

The J gene is TRBJ1-1, the V gene TRBV28, with a weak D call TRBD1 (5 bases). The ends were cut back, 2 bases at V and 5 bases at J, with 15 bases in the middle. CDR1 and CDR2 (germline): MDHEN, SYDVKM. The CDR3 spans 15 residues. CDR3 nucleotide sequence: TGTGCCAGCAGTTTACATTCGGCGGGGCGGACTGAAGCTTTCTTT. Its protein is CASSLHSAGRTEAFF.

This sequence joins TRBV5-1 and TRBJ2-2; D is ambiguous. Germline V lookup: CDR1 SGHRS, CDR2 YFSETQ. This CDR3 has 15 residues. Trimming removed 0 bases at V and 3 bases at J, with 9 bases between. CDR3 nucleotides: TGCGCCAGCAGCTTGGGTGAAGCGTACACCGGGGAGCTGTTTTTT. Amino acids: CASSLGEAYTGELFF.

The chain recombines TRBV3-1 (or the pseudogene TRBV3-2) with TRBJ2-1, with TRBD2 matching 10 bases. V dropped 4 bases and J dropped 3; count of bases not matched to a gene: 18. This CDR3 has 20 amino acids. Germline lookup yields CDR1 LGHDT and CDR2 YNNKEL (reference sequence). Written as DNA, the CDR3 is TGTGCCAGCAGCCGACAATCCGGGACTAGCGTGGTGAAGGGCTACAATGAGCAGTTCTTC. It is translated as CASSRQSGTSVVKGYNEQFF.

The rearrangement links TRBV5-6 to TRBJ2-7; 9 bases agree with TRBD1. Germline assignment: CDR1 SGHDT and CDR2 YYEEEE. Trimming removed 7 bases from V and 5 bases from J; junction bases left unmatched: 10. The CDR3 has 14 amino acids. CDR3: CASETWGDRDEQYF. The CDR3 nucleotides are TGTGCCAGCGAAACGTGGGGGGACAGGGACGAGCAGTACTTC.

This clone was seen once. V and J are TRBV7-9 and TRBJ2-3, with D perhaps TRBD1 (5 bases). Per germline, CDR1 SEHNR and CDR2 FQNEAQ (reference sequence). V was cut by 5 bases and J by 6 bases, with 12 bases left in between. This CDR3 spans 13 amino acids. CDR3 amino acids: CASSARTTDTQYF. The CDR3 DNA is TGTGCCAGCAGCGCGCGGACAACCGATACGCAGTATTTT.

This clone was counted between two and nine times. The rearrangement joins TRBV9 to TRBJ1-6; 7 bases match TRBD1. V was pared by 3 bases and J by 1 base, with 10 bases of the junction left unmatched. The CDR3 consists of 18 residues. CDR1 is SGDLS and CDR2 is YYNGEE in the germline V gene. CDR3 in DNA: TGTGCCAGCAGCGCAGACTTCAGACAGGGATCCTATAATTCACCCCTCCACTTT. Translating gives CASSADFRQGSYNSPLHF. The variable domain in full, completed from reference TRBV9 and TRBJ1-6, reads DSGVTQTPKHLITATGQRVTLRCSPRSGDLSVYWYQQSLDQGLQFLIQYYNGEERAKGNILERFSAQQFPDLHSELNLSSLELGDSALYFCASSADFRQGSYNSPLHFGNGTRLTVT.

The chain links TRBV6-5 to TRBJ2-2, with D perhaps matching TRBD1 (6 bases). The CDR3 runs to 14 residues. V shed 5 bases and J shed 6 bases, with 13 bases lying between them. Germline-derived CDR1 and CDR2 are MNHEY and SVGAGI. Here the CDR3 DNA reads TGTGCCAGCAGTCGAAACAGGGTCTCCGGGGAGCTGTTTTTT. It encodes CASSRNRVSGELFF.

The chain links TRBV9 to TRBJ2-1; TRBD2 matches 8 bases. With V trimmed by 3 bases and J by 10 bases, 12 bases remained unmatched. The CDR3 consists of 15 residues. Germline V gene lookup returns CDR1 SGDLS and CDR2 YYNGEE. The CDR3 nucleotides read TGTGCCAGCAGCGACGGAGCGGGAGTCCTCTTGGAGCAGTTCTTC. Translation gives CASSDGAGVLLEQFF.

The chain couples TRBV7-3 to TRBJ2-2; 8 nucleotides match TRBD2. Trimming took 5 bases from V and 6 from J; bases not matched to a gene: 11. Germline V gene sequence: CDR1 SGHTA, CDR2 FQGTGA. This CDR3 region has 16 residues. CDR3 sequence: CASSPVAGGLSGELFF. CDR3 nucleotides: TGTGCCAGCAGCCCCGTGGCGGGAGGTCTCTCCGGGGAGCTGTTTTTT.

The rearrangement links TRBV5-6 to TRBJ1-6; 8 positions agree with TRBD1. The germline CDR1 and CDR2 sequences are SGHDT and YYEEEE. V was clipped by 4 bases and J by 10 bases; unmatched bases: 13. The CDR3 is 16 amino acids. CDR3 sequence: CASSLAPTGVGSPLHF. The DNA of the CDR3 is TGTGCCAGCAGCCTAGCACCGACAGGGGTCGGGTCACCCCTCCACTTT.

This clone was observed a single time. This chain joins TRBV10-3 and TRBJ2-1; 8 bases fit TRBD1. This CDR3 has 14 residues. Trimming at V came to 0 bases and at J to 11 bases, leaving 6 bases not matched to a gene. Per the germline V gene, CDR1 is ENHRY and CDR2 is SYGVKD. The CDR3 loop is CAISESSGRGQQFF. The CDR3 nucleotides are TGTGCCATCAGTGAGTCCTCGGGCAGGGGGCAGCAGTTCTTC.

This clone showed up just a few times. This chain connects TRBV11-3 to TRBJ2-1, with TRBD2 identical over 9 bases. The CDR3 runs 13 residues. Germline trimming cut 5 bases from V and 16 bases from J; bases unmatched to any gene: 12. Germline V gives CDR1 SGHNT, CDR2 YENEEA. CDR3: CASSQWTSSGAFF. The CDR3 DNA is TGTGCCAGCAGCCAGTGGACCTCTAGCGGGGCCTTCTTC.

The sample holds a few counts of this clone. The chain is built from TRBV30 and TRBJ2-5; 7 nucleotides line up with TRBD2. From germline, CDR1 is GTSNPN and CDR2 SVGIG (reference sequence). This CDR3 comprises 14 residues. J was trimmed by 7 bases and V by 5 bases; bases with no gene match: 13. The CDR3: CAWGSSGEWGTQYF. The CDR3 nucleotides read TGTGCCTGGGGTTCCAGCGGGGAGTGGGGGACCCAGTACTTC. Drawing the rest from reference TRBV30 and TRBJ2-5, the complete variable domain is SQTIHQWPATLVQPVGSPLSLECTVEGTSNPNLYWYRQAAGRGLQLLFYSVGIGQISSEVPQNLSASRPQDRQFILSSKKLLLSDSGFYLCAWGSSGEWGTQYFGPGTRLLVL.

V and J are TRBV2 and TRBJ1-3; D call uncertain. With 6 bases removed from V and 0 bases from J, the gap between germline ends came to 12 bases. Germline V gene data show CDR1 as SNHLY and CDR2 as FYNNEI. The CDR3 is made up of 15 amino acids. CDR3 sequence: CASSPSAYSGNTIYF. CDR3 nucleotides: TGTGCCAGCAGCCCCAGCGCGTACTCTGGAAACACCATATATTTT.

The rearrangement links TRBV5-5 to TRBJ1-4; 9 bases align to TRBD1. This CDR3 contains 16 residues. Trimming cost V 6 bases and J 8 bases; bases outside gene matches: 14. Germline V lookup: CDR1 SGHKS, CDR2 YYEKEE (reference sequence). CDR3 residues: CASTLSPDRGNEKLFF. In DNA, the CDR3 is TGTGCCAGCACCTTATCACCCGACAGGGGGAACGAAAAACTGTTTTTT.

The rearrangement links TRBV14 to TRBJ2-3, with D perhaps TRBD2 (5 bases). V was cut by 1 base and J by 4 bases, with 12 bases left in between. CDR1 SGHDN and CDR2 FVKESK come from the germline V gene. The CDR3 extends over 15 amino acids. As DNA, the CDR3 is TGTGCCAGCAGCCAAGGAGGCGGGTCCGCAGATACGCAGTATTTT. It is translated as CASSQGGGSADTQYF. Filled out from reference TRBV14 and TRBJ2-3, the complete variable domain reads EAGVTQFPSHSVIEKGQTVTLRCDPISGHDNLYWYRRVMGKEIKFLLHFVKESKQDESGMPNNRFLAERTGGTYSTLKVQPAELEDSGVYFCASSQGGGSADTQYFGPGTRLTVL.